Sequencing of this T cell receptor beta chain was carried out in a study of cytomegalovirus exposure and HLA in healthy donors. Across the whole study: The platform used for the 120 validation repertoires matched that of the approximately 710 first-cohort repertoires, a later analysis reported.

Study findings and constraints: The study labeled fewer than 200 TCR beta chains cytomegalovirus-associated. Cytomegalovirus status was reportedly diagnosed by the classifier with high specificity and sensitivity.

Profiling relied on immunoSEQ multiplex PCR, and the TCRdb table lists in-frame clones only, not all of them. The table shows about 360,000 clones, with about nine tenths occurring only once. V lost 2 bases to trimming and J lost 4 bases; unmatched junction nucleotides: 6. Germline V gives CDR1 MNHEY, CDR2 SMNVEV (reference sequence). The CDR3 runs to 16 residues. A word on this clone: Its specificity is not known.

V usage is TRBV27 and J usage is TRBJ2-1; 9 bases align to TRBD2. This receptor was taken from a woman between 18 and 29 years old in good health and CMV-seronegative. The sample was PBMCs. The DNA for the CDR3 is TGTGCCAGCAGTTTACTAGCGGGGCTAGGGTACAATGAGCAGTTCTTC. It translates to CASSLLAGLGYNEQFF.